The 10 T cell receptor beta chains below were found in one sample sequenced in a study of early T cells in non-severe SARS-CoV-2 infection. From the 5' RACE reads, TCRdb called clonotypes with MiXCR, one entry per CDR3 protein. The sample has roughly 63,000 distinct CDR3 sequences; more than 10% are singletons. The material was whole blood, obtained at baseline. The receptors shown here come from an adult who was a healthcare worker with PCR-confirmed SARS-CoV-2 infection or an uninfected control (not recorded which). The donor label of this sample is uncertain.

The V gene is TRBV12-3 or TRBV12-4, the J gene TRBJ2-3; TRBD2 aligns across 12 bases. The CDR3 extends over 15 amino acids. With 7 bases clipped from V and 6 bases from J, the junction kept 8 bases outside the gene matches. The CDR3 protein is CASIRLAGAGDTQYF. CDR3 bases: TGTGCCAGCATCAGACTAGCGGGGGCCGGGGATACGCAGTATTTT.

The V gene is TRBV5-3, the J gene TRBJ2-1, with 7 bases matching TRBD2. TRBV5-3 carries the ORF label, with uncertain function. Trimming took 2 bases from V and 1 from J; bases not matched to a gene: 18. The CDR3 is made up of 20 amino acids. CDR3 DNA sequence: TGTGCCAGAAGCTTTGGGGGACTAACGACGACCAAACCTTCCTACAATGAGCAGTTCTTC. It is translated as CARSFGGLTTTKPSYNEQFF.

The table lists this clonotype with many counts. The rearrangement links TRBV6-5 to TRBJ1-2; TRBD1 matches at 8 bases. With V trimmed by 2 bases and J by 4 bases, 9 bases remained unmatched. CDR3 length: 16 residues. CDR1 is MNHEY and CDR2 is SVGAGI in the germline V gene. The CDR3 DNA follows: TGTGCCAGCAGTTACGTTACAGGGGGGGAGAGCTATGGCTACACCTTC. Translated: CASSYVTGGESYGYTF.

This clonotype was observed at least ten times. The chain uses TRBV20-1 and TRBJ1-1; TRBD1 is a possible D gene (5 bases). This CDR3 is 15 amino acids long. Germline CDR1 and CDR2: DFQATT and SNEGSKA (reference sequence). Deletions cut 5 bases from V and 3 bases from J, with 19 bases between. The CDR3 is CSAPGGQGTYTEAFF. The DNA for the CDR3 is TGCAGTGCTCCGGGAGGGCAGGGTACGTACACTGAAGCTTTCTTT.

There are a few counts of this clonotype. The rearrangement joins TRBV12-3 or TRBV12-4 to TRBJ2-2; the match to TRBD2 covers 8 bases. The CDR3 length is 16 residues. V trimming: 1 base; J trimming: 1 base; junction bases outside the gene matches: 2. CDR3 DNA: TGTGCCAGCAGTTTAGGGACTAGCCTGAACACCGGGGAGCTGTTTTTT. This codes for CASSLGTSLNTGELFF.

This clonotype appeared a few times. V usage is TRBV6-6 and J usage is TRBJ1-4; D gene uncertain. The V and J ends lost 2 bases and 8 bases respectively, with 12 bases between them. This CDR3 comprises 14 residues. Germline V CDR1 and CDR2: MNHNY, SVGAGI (reference sequence). CDR3 DNA sequence: TGTGCCAGCAGTTACGAGCCCCGGCCCGAAAAACTGTTTTTT. This encodes CASSYEPRPEKLFF.

This clonotype occurred many times. The chain has TRBV5-1 and TRBJ2-3, with TRBD1 matching 7 bases. V shed 4 bases, J shed 2 bases, and the junction held 7 bases outside the gene matches. The CDR3 runs to 15 residues. CDR1 is SGHRS and CDR2 is YFSETQ in the germline V gene. CDR3 sequence: CASSTSTGPTDTQYF. The CDR3 nucleotides read TGCGCCAGCAGCACGTCGACAGGGCCCACAGATACGCAGTATTTT. Full variable domain (outside the CDR3, taken from reference TRBV5-1 and TRBJ2-3): KAGVTQTPRYLIKTRGQQVTLSCSPISGHRSVSWYQQTPGQGLQFLFEYFSETQRNKGNFPGRFSGRQFSNSRSEMNVSTLELGDSALYLCASSTSTGPTDTQYFGPGTRLTVL.

V usage is TRBV6-1 and J usage is TRBJ2-3, with a possible D match to TRBD1 (5 bases). The germline CDR1 and CDR2 sequences are MNHNS and SASEGT. V was trimmed by 8 bases and J by 1 base, leaving 16 bases between them. CDR3 size: 15 residues. CDR3 protein: CASRTPTVGTDTQYF. CDR3 DNA sequence: TGTGCCAGCCGAACTCCGACAGTCGGCACAGATACGCAGTATTTT.

This clonotype was counted only a few times. V is TRBV4-1 and J is TRBJ2-5, with 12 positions matching TRBD2. The CDR3 has 16 residues. V trimming: 7 bases; J trimming: 5 bases; junction bases outside the gene matches: 11. Per germline, CDR1 MGHRA and CDR2 YSYEKL. In nucleotides, the CDR3 is TGCGCCAGCATCCGAAGACTAGCGGGGGACCGTGAGACCCAGTACTTC. This codes for CASIRRLAGDRETQYF.

V and J are TRBV6-2 or TRBV6-3 and TRBJ1-5; the match to TRBD1 covers 7 bases. The germline V gene encodes CDR1 MNHEY and CDR2 SVGEGT. V lost 1 base and J lost 5; bases outside the gene matches: 11. This CDR3 spans 17 amino acids. The CDR3 region has the DNA TGTGCCAGCAGTTACTTCCCTGGAGGGGGCCCTTATCAGCCCCAGCATTTT. This sequence encodes CASSYFPGGGPYQPQHF.